This record covers a single TCR beta chain. This sample was included in a study of cytomegalovirus exposure and HLA in healthy donors. Primers: 60 Vbeta forward and 13 Jbeta reverse. The table came from immunoSEQ multiplex PCR; TCRdb's copy has only in-frame clones and leaves some out. Recorded for this sample: 95,000 to 150,000 clones. Trimming cost V 2 bases and J 6 bases, with 7 bases left between them. The germline V gene encodes CDR1 SGHAT and CDR2 FQNNGV. The CDR3 covers 13 residues. The sample comprised PBMCs. This TCR derives from a young man in good health and CMV-seronegative. This chain links TRBV11-2 with TRBJ2-2, with unresolved D. The DNA for the CDR3 is TGTGCCAGCAGCTTAATGTCAGCCGGGGAGCTGTTTTTT. It yields the protein CASSLMSAGELFF.